This record covers a single T cell receptor beta chain. Its target is not known. The sample is drawn from a study of identical twins. Among all donors, each was a healthy Caucasian. CDR1 SQVTM and CDR2 ANQGSEA come from the germline V gene. The CDR3 runs to 15 residues. Trimming pared 1 base from V and 4 bases from J, leaving 15 bases between. Unique molecular identifiers were present on cDNA, and template switching added a universal primer site. TCRdb reprocessed the 5' RACE reads via MiXCR and lists one record per CDR3 protein. Of hundreds of thousands of distinct CDR3 sequences listed, 7% are singletons. Study observations and caveats: Out-of-frame TCR alpha sharing in monozygotic twins exceeded recombination model predictions. Partial confounding of zero-insertion analyses by invariant MAIT and iNKT cells was possible.

The data were also submitted as part of a second study, on yellow fever vaccine responses in identical twins.

The chain joins TRBV29-1 to TRBJ2-3; D gene ambiguous. This clonotype was obtained from a woman between 18 and 29 years old in good health. Sequencing was performed on memory (CD45RO+) T cells sorted from blood. The CDR3 region has the DNA TGCAGCGTTGAAGGAGCAGGACGAGGTGCAGATACGCAGTATTTT. Translating gives CSVEGAGRGADTQYF.